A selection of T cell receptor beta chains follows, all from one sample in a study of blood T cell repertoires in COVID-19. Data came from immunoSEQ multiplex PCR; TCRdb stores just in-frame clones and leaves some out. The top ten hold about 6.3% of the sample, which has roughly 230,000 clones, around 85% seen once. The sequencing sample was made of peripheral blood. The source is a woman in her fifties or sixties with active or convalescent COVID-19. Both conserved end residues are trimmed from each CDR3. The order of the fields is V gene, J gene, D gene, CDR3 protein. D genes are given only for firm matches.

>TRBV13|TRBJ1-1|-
ASRGQNTEAF
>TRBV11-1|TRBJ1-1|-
ASSLFGGGAEAF
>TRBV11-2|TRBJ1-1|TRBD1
ASSLETGHTEAF
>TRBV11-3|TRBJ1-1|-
ASSPPGGTEAF
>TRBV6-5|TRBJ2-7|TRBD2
ASTSPTSGTYEQY
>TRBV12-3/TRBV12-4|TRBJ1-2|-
ASSLDSIRGYT
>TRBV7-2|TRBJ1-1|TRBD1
ASSSQGETEAF
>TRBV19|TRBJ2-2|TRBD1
ASSMRQGAIGELF
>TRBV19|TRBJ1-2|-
ASSPQSRGYGYT
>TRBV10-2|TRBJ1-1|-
ASSFPLRYTEAF
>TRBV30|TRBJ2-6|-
AWSLGGANVLT
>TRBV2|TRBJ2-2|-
ASSSGPPGEELF
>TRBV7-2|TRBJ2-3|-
ASSRVTTDTQY
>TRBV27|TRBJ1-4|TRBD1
ASSQRTGAFANEKLF
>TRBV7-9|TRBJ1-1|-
AWLASGEAF
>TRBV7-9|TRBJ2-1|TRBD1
ASSGRDSHNEQF
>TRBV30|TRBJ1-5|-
AWSRSGNQPQH
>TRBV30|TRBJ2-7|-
ACSRGYEQY
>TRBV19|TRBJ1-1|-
ASSMTENTEAF
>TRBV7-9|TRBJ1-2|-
ASSLVVVGDPNYGYT